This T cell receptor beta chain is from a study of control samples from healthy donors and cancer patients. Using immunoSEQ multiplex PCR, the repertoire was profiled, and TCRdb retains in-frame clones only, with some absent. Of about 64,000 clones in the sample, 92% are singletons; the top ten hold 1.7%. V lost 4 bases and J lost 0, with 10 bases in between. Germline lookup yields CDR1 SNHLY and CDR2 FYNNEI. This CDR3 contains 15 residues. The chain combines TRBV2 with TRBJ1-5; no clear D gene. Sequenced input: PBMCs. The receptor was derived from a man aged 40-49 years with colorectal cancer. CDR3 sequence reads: CASSGTPYSNQPQHF. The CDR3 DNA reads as TGTGCCAGCAGTGGGACGCCATATAGCAATCAGCCCCAGCATTTT. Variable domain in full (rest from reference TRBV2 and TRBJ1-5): EPEVTQTPSHQVTQMGQEVILRCVPISNHLYFYWYRQILGQKVEFLVSFYNNEISEKSEIFDDQFSVERPDGSNFTLKIRSTKLEDSAMYFCASSGTPYSNQPQHFGDGTRLSIL.